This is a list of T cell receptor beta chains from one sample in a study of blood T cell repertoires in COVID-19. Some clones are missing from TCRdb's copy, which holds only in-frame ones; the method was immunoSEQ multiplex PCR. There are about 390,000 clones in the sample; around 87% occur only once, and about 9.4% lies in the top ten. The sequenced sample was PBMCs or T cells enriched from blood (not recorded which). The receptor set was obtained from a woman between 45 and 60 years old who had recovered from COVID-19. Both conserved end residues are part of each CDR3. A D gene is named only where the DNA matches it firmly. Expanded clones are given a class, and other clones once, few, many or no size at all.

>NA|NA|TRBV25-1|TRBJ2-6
CASSERGGSGANVLTF
TGTGCCAGCAGTGAAAGAGGAGGGTCTGGGGCCAACGTCCTGACTTTC
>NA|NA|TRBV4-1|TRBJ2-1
CASSGVSFSYNEQFF
TGCGCCAGCAGCGGAGTGTCGTTCTCCTACAATGAGCAGTTCTTC
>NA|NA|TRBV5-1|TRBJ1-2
CASSSGKGGYTF
TGCGCCAGCAGCTCAGGGAAGGGAGGCTACACCTTC
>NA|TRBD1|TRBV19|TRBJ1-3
CASTSIPGGQGKDSGNTIYF
TGTGCCAGTACCTCGATCCCCGGGGGACAGGGCAAAGACTCTGGAAACACCATATATTTT
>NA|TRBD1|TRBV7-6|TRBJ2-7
CASSILQGGTYEQYF
TGTGCCAGCAGCATATTACAGGGGGGCACCTACGAGCAGTACTTC
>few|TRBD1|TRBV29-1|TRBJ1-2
CSRNRGRFYGYTF
TGCAGCCGAAACAGGGGGCGGTTCTATGGCTACACCTTC
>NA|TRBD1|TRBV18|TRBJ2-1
CASARQGGYNEQFF
TGTGCCAGCGCCCGACAGGGGGGTTACAATGAGCAGTTCTTC
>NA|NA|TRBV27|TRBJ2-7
CASSGPGEQYF
TGTGCCAGCTCAGGGCCAGGCGAGCAGTACTTC
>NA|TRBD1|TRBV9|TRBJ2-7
CASSGDRDEQYF
TGTGCCAGCAGCGGGGACAGGGACGAGCAGTACTTC
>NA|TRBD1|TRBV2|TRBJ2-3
CASMGTADTQYF
TGTGCCAGCATGGGGACAGCCGATACGCAGTATTTT
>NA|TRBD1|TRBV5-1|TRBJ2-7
CASSLARVGQGLGSYEQYF
TGCGCCAGCAGCTTGGCCCGCGTTGGACAGGGCCTAGGCTCCTACGAGCAGTACTTC
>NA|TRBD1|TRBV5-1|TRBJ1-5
CASSPRTGGVSQPQHF
TGCGCCAGCAGCCCACGGACAGGGGGCGTTTCTCAGCCCCAGCATTTT
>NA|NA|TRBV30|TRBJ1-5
CAWSVPTVYQPQHF
TGTGCCTGGAGTGTACCGACAGTTTATCAGCCCCAGCATTTT
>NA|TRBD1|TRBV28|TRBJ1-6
CASQGARNSPLHF
TGTGCCAGTCAGGGGGCGAGGAATTCACCCCTCCACTTT
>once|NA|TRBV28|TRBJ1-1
CASSFQKAGTPGPEAFF
TGTGCCAGCAGTTTTCAAAAGGCGGGGACCCCGGGACCCGAAGCTTTCTTT
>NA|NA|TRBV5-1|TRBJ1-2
CASSSLGSGTNYGYTF
TGCGCCAGCAGCTCCCTCGGGTCAGGGACTAACTATGGCTACACCTTC
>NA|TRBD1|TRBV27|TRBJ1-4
CASRTRGGFNEKLFF
TGTGCCAGCAGGACTAGAGGGGGCTTTAATGAAAAACTGTTTTTT
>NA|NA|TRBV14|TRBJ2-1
CASSQGFLAGGFKEQFF
TGTGCCAGCAGCCAAGGGTTTTTGGCGGGTGGTTTTAAGGAGCAGTTCTTC
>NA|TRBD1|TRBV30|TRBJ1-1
CAWSVTGGADTEAFF
TGTGCCTGGAGTGTGACAGGGGGCGCGGACACTGAAGCTTTCTTT
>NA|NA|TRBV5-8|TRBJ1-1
CASSPERVSFTEAFF
TGTGCCAGCAGCCCTGAGAGGGTATCATTCACTGAAGCTTTCTTT
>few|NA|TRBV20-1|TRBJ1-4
CSAAGHEKLFF
TGCAGTGCTGCGGGCCATGAAAAACTGTTTTTT
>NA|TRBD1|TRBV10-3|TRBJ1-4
CAISERTGPDEKLFF
TGTGCCATCAGTGAGAGGACAGGGCCGGATGAAAAACTGTTTTTT
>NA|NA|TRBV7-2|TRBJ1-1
CASSPGGTSTEAFF
TGTGCCAGCAGCCCGGGGGGGACGAGCACTGAAGCTTTCTTT
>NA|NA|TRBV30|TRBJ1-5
CAWSVAGGVPQHF
TGTGCCTGGAGTGTAGCAGGCGGGGTGCCCCAGCATTTT
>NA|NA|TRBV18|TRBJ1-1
CASSPPNRNTEAFF
TGTGCCAGCTCACCACCGAATAGGAACACTGAAGCTTTCTTT
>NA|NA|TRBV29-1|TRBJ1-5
CSVLADSNQPQHF
TGCAGCGTTCTAGCGGATAGCAATCAGCCCCAGCATTTT